These 9 T cell receptor beta chains originate from one sample sequenced in a study of beta chain features in type 1 diabetes. All of the isolated RNA was reverse transcribed, so expressed TCRB transcripts were sequenced. Here immunoSEQ multiplex PCR was the method, and the copy in TCRdb shows in-frame clones only, minus some. The sample yields 600,000 to 700,000 clones, under 15% seen once. What these receptors recognize is not known. Study-level findings and limits: All four CD4+ subsets from Type 1 diabetes patients carried moderately but significantly shorter TCRB CDR3s.

The sequenced sample consisted of naive CD4+ T cells from blood. The receptor set was obtained from a man aged 25-45 years with type 1 diabetes.

This chain uses TRBV15 with TRBJ2-7; the D call may be TRBD1 or TRBD2 (5 bases each). Germline CDR1 LNHNV, CDR2 YYDKDF (reference sequence). The V gene lost 0 bases and the J gene lost 2 bases, with 8 bases spanning the gap. This CDR3 spans 14 amino acids. The CDR3 is CATSREGEPYEQYF. The CDR3 DNA follows: TGTGCCACCAGCAGAGAGGGGGAACCCTACGAGCAGTACTTC. The variable domain in full, with the rest retrieved from reference TRBV15 and TRBJ2-7, is DAMVIQNPRYQVTQFGKPVTLSCSQTLNHNVMYWYQQKSSQAPKLLFHYYDKDFNNEADTPDNFQSRRPNTSFCFLDIRSPGLGDTAMYLCATSREGEPYEQYFGPGTRLTVT.

This clone was detected only a few times. Here the CDR3 reads CASSGPSGGGTQYF. Here the CDR3 DNA reads TGTGCCAGCAGTGGACCCTCTGGAGGCGGTACGCAGTATTTT. The chain recombines TRBV2 with TRBJ2-3, with a weak D call TRBD2 (5 bases). Trimming stripped 4 bases from V and 8 bases from J, with 16 bases between. Germline V gene data show CDR1 as SNHLY and CDR2 as FYNNEI. The CDR3 covers 14 residues.

The chain recombines TRBV5-1 with TRBJ2-7; 11 bases fit TRBD2. After removal of 3 bases from V and 5 bases from J, the junction contained 4 bases not matched to a gene. There are 14 residues in the CDR3. The germline V gene has CDR1 SGHRS and CDR2 YFSETQ. The chain's CDR3 is CASSSRTSGHEQYF. CDR3 nucleotide sequence: TGCGCCAGCAGCTCCCGGACTAGCGGGCACGAGCAGTACTTC.

This clone was observed a few times. V gene TRBV2 combines with J gene TRBJ2-3; D possibly corresponds to TRBD2 (6 bases). Trimming took off 9 bases at V and 6 bases at J, with 10 bases between the two ends. From germline, CDR1 is SNHLY and CDR2 FYNNEI. CDR3 length: 11 amino acids. The CDR3 spells CARGGDDTQYF. In DNA, the CDR3 is TGTGCCAGGGGCGGGGATGATACGCAGTATTTT.

The sample holds a few counts of this clone. The rearrangement joins TRBV6-5 to TRBJ1-2; maybe TRBD1 (5 bases). Trimming took 5 bases from V and 2 from J, leaving 12 bases between them. CDR1 is MNHEY, CDR2 SVGAGI, per germline. This CDR3 region has 14 residues. CDR3 bases: TGTGCCAGCAGTACCGGGGCCGAGAACTATGGCTACACCTTC. Its translation: CASSTGAENYGYTF.

Here the CDR3 reads CAWSKDTPYEQYF. The CDR3 region has the DNA TGTGCCTGGAGTAAAGATACCCCCTACGAGCAGTACTTC. This chain links TRBV30 with TRBJ2-7, with D hard to call. The CDR3 consists of 13 residues. Germline V gives CDR1 GTSNPN, CDR2 SVGIG (reference sequence). Trimming shortened V by 2 bases and J by 2 bases, and 10 bases separated the two germline ends. The variable domain in full, with the rest retrieved from reference TRBV30 and TRBJ2-7, is SQTIHQWPATLVQPVGSPLSLECTVEGTSNPNLYWYRQAAGRGLQLLFYSVGIGQISSEVPQNLSASRPQDRQFILSSKKLLLSDSGFYLCAWSKDTPYEQYFGPGTRLTVT.

The V and J genes are TRBV21-1 and TRBJ2-5. TRBV21-1 is an annotated pseudogene. This CDR3 has 10 residues. The CDR3 DNA sequence: TGTGCCAGCACGCCCGAGACCCAGTACTTC. It codes for CASTPETQYF.

A few counts support this clone. The chain joins TRBV13 to TRBJ1-1; D gene uncertain. The CDR3 covers 14 residues. Trimming removed 5 bases at V and 1 base at J, with 11 bases between. Germline V lookup: CDR1 PRHDT, CDR2 FYEKMQ (reference sequence). CDR3 sequence: CASSPLRGNTEAFF. The DNA of the CDR3 is TGTGCCAGCAGCCCCCTCCGGGGGAACACTGAAGCTTTCTTT.

This clone was seen a few times. J is TRBJ2-2 and V is TRBV7-9, with D possibly TRBD1 on 6 matching bases. The germline CDR1 and CDR2 sequences are SEHNR and FQNEAQ (reference sequence). V was cut by 5 bases and J by 3 bases, with 13 bases left in between. This CDR3 contains 15 residues. The CDR3 protein is CASSDTGFHTGELFF. The CDR3 DNA reads TGTGCCAGCAGCGATACAGGGTTCCACACCGGGGAGCTGTTTTTT.